The present T cell receptor beta chain was sequenced within a study of blood T cell repertoires in COVID-19. In the study overall: Sources were T cells, B-cell-depleted T cells, or PBMCs; the material itself was cDNA or gDNA.

Germline CDR1 MNHEY, CDR2 SVGEGT. V was pared by 5 bases and J by 3 bases, with 5 bases of the junction left unmatched. This CDR3 is 14 amino acids long. About this clone itself: Other DNA sequences of this sample code for an identical CDR3.

Methods used by the authors: Amplification from reference gene primers served as the basis for estimated nucleated cell counts. TCRdb's table, derived via immunoSEQ multiplex PCR, lists solely in-frame clones and lacks some. That table gives V, J and clone size, and the DNA gave D and trimming. The sample has some 350,000 clones, 89% seen once. The sample comprised peripheral blood. The V gene is TRBV6-2 or TRBV6-3, the J gene TRBJ2-3; 7 nucleotides match TRBD1. The clonotype originates from a woman in her twenties or thirties with COVID-19, enrolled during active disease. The CDR3 sequence is CASSRQGGTDTQYF. The CDR3 nucleotides are TGTGCCAGCAGTCGACAGGGCGGGACAGATACGCAGTATTTT.